The source of this TCR beta chain is a study of control samples from healthy donors and cancer patients. The V gene's germline CDR1 is LNHDA and CDR2 SQIVND (reference sequence). The V gene end was trimmed by 5 bases and the J gene end by 1 base; junction bases not matched to a gene: 11. This CDR3 is built from 17 residues. This table comes from immunoSEQ multiplex PCR, and its TCRdb copy is limited to in-frame clones, with some not included. This sample has roughly 55,000 clones, with around 90% found just once. Sequenced material: blood. This TCR derives from a man aged 50-60 years in good health. This chain uses TRBV19 with TRBJ2-5; TRBD2 matches 9 bases. The DNA of the CDR3 is TGTGCCAGTAGTCCCAGAAGACTAGCGGACCTCCAAGAGACCCAGTACTTC. This translates into CASSPRRLADLQETQYF.